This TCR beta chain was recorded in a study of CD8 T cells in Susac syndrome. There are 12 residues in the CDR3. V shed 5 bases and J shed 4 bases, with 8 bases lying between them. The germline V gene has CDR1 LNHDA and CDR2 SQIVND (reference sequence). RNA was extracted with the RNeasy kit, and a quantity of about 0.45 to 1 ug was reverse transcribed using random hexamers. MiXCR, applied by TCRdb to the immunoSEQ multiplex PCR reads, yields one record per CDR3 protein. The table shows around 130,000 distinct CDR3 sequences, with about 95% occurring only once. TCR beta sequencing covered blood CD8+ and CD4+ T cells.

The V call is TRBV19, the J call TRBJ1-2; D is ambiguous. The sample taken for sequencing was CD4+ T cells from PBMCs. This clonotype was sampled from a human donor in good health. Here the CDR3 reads CASSPRSYGYTF. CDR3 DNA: TGTGCCAGTAGTCCCCGCAGCTATGGCTACACCTTC.